This T cell receptor beta chain was identified in a study of blood T cell repertoires in COVID-19. The length of the CDR3 is 15 residues. V lost 5 bases to trimming and J lost 3 bases, with 15 bases between them. Germline V CDR1 and CDR2: SGHTA, FQGTGA. Only in-frame clones appear in the TCRdb table, and some are missing; sequencing was by immunoSEQ multiplex PCR. The sample shows about 190,000 clones, approximately 91% of them seen only once. The sequence came from a man aged 25 to 40 with acute or convalescent COVID-19. Sequenced: peripheral blood. The V and J genes are TRBV7-3 and TRBJ2-3; possible D gene TRBD1, 5 bases. The CDR3 here is CASSSPGLSTDTQYF. As DNA, the CDR3 is TGTGCCAGCAGCAGTCCAGGGCTTAGTACAGATACGCAGTATTTT.